A single sample gave rise to the 11 T cell receptor beta chains below, sequenced in a study of CD8 T cells in ankylosing spondylitis. TCRdb itself ran the 5' RACE reads through MiXCR, one entry per CDR3 protein. Counted here are over 150,000 distinct CDR3 sequences, roughly 13% occurring once; the ten biggest clones make up 16%. The sample consisted of blood, either unsorted or a sorted T cell fraction (not recorded which). Receptors were obtained from a male donor with ankylosing spondylitis or in good health (not recorded which).

The chain uses TRBV12-3 or TRBV12-4 and TRBJ1-1, with no clear D. The CDR3 covers 11 residues. V dropped 7 bases and J dropped 7 bases, with 10 bases sitting between them. The CDR3 loop reads CASTLWYEAFF. The CDR3 DNA reads as TGTGCCAGCACCTTATGGTATGAAGCTTTCTTT.

This clonotype was counted a few times. This chain links TRBV29-1 with TRBJ1-1, with D perhaps matching TRBD1 (5 bases). The V gene lost 8 bases and the J gene lost 2 bases, with 18 bases spanning the gap. The CDR3 loop spans 14 amino acids. The germline V gene has CDR1 SQVTM and CDR2 ANQGSEA. This CDR3 reads CSCWDGGGNTEAFF. The CDR3 region has the DNA TGCAGCTGCTGGGACGGGGGAGGTAACACTGAAGCTTTCTTT.

This clonotype has ten or more counts. The chain is built from TRBV4-1 and TRBJ2-2, with TRBD2 identical over 7 bases. The V segment lost 4 bases and the J segment 0 bases; nucleotides outside the gene matches: 11. The length of the CDR3 is 18 residues. Germline V gene sequence: CDR1 MGHRA, CDR2 YSYEKL. The DNA for the CDR3 is TGCGCCAGCAGCCTGGGGGGGTCTCAGACCTCGAACACCGGGGAGCTGTTTTTT. Translating it yields CASSLGGSQTSNTGELFF.

This clonotype was detected only a few times. The chain employs TRBV5-1 and TRBJ2-1, with D tentatively TRBD1 (6 bases). The CDR3 has 15 residues. Germline V gene lookup returns CDR1 SGHRS and CDR2 YFSETQ. V lost 2 bases and J 2 bases, leaving 11 bases between the germline ends. The CDR3: CASSFEGETYNEQFF. The CDR3 DNA follows: TGCGCCAGCAGCTTTGAGGGGGAGACCTACAATGAGCAGTTCTTC.

The J gene is TRBJ2-4, the V gene TRBV19; TRBD1 or TRBD2 may be the D gene (5 bases each). V lost 3 bases and J lost 8, with 17 bases in between. Germline CDR1 and CDR2: LNHDA and SQIVND (reference sequence). The CDR3 covers 15 residues. The chain's CDR3 is CASSIGTPQGDIQYF. CDR3 in DNA: TGTGCCAGTAGTATCGGGACCCCTCAAGGAGACATTCAGTACTTC.

This chain uses TRBV4-1 with TRBJ2-5, with TRBD2 matching over 7 bases. The CDR3 spans 15 residues. Losses at the gene ends were 3 bases for V and 1 base for J; bases not matched to a gene: 5. The germline gives CDR1 MGHRA, CDR2 YSYEKL. DNA of the CDR3: TGCGCCAGCAGCCACTCCCCGGGGGGCCAAGAGACCCAGTACTTC. Residues: CASSHSPGGQETQYF.

In its sample, this clonotype was seen many times. The rearrangement uses TRBV7-2 and TRBJ1-5, with TRBD1 matching 9 bases. V shed 4 bases, J shed 0 bases, and the junction held 7 bases outside the gene matches. Germline V lookup: CDR1 SGHTA, CDR2 FQGNSA. The CDR3 has 17 residues. For the CDR3, the DNA is TGTGCCAGCAGCTCGGACAGGGGATTAGGTAGCAATCAGCCCCAGCATTTT. Its translation: CASSSDRGLGSNQPQHF.

A few counts support this clonotype. This sequence joins TRBV4-1 and TRBJ2-7, with D unresolved. Per the germline V gene, CDR1 is MGHRA and CDR2 is YSYEKL. V was pared by 0 bases and J by 0 bases, with 9 bases between. There are 15 residues in the CDR3. CDR3 protein: CASSQERQSSYEQYF. The DNA for the CDR3 is TGCGCCAGCAGCCAAGAACGCCAGAGCTCCTACGAGCAGTACTTC.

The chain has TRBV27 and TRBJ2-7, with D possibly being TRBD1 or TRBD2 (5 bases each). Trimming removed 0 bases from V and 3 bases from J, with 15 bases in between. From germline, CDR1 is MNHEY and CDR2 SMNVEV (reference sequence). This CDR3 comprises 16 residues. The CDR3 is CASSLSNPGTYYEQYF. CDR3 sequence (DNA): TGTGCCAGCAGTTTATCGAATCCAGGGACCTACTACGAGCAGTACTTC.

Many counts were recorded for this clonotype. This chain joins TRBV12-3 or TRBV12-4 and TRBJ2-2; 12 bases are shared with TRBD2. The CDR3 extends over 16 amino acids. V lost 6 bases and J lost 8; bases outside the gene matches: 10. In nucleotides, the CDR3 is TGTGCCAGCAGCTTTCCTAGCGGGGGGGCCCCGGGGGAGCTGTTTTTT. The encoded protein is CASSFPSGGAPGELFF.

The chain has TRBV29-1 and TRBJ2-7; the D gene is possibly TRBD2 (5 bases). The germline V and J ends were trimmed by 2 bases and 5 bases, with 13 bases remaining between them. The germline V gene has CDR1 SQVTM and CDR2 ANQGSEA. The CDR3 loop spans 13 amino acids. The CDR3: CSVEQALGDEQYF. The CDR3 DNA reads TGCAGCGTTGAACAGGCCCTCGGGGACGAGCAGTACTTC.